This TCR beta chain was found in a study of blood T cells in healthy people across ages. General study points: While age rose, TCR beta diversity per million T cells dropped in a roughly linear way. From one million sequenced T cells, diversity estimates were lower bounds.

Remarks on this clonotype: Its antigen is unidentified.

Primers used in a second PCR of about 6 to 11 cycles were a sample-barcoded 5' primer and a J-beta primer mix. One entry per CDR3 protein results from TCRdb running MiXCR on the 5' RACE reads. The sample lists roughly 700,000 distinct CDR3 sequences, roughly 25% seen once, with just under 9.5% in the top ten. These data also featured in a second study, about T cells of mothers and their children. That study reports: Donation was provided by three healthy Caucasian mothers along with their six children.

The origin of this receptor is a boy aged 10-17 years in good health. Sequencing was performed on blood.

The chain's CDR3 is CASGIAGGAPDTQYF. The DNA for the CDR3 is TGTGCCAGCGGTATAGCGGGAGGGGCCCCAGATACGCAGTATTTT. V is TRBV7-2 and J is TRBJ2-3; 11 nucleotides align to TRBD2. CDR1 is SGHTA and CDR2 is FQGNSA in the germline V gene. CDR3 length: 15 amino acids. Trimming at V came to 8 bases and at J to 4 bases, leaving 8 bases not matched to a gene.